The sequence of this T cell receptor beta chain was determined in a study of Ad26.COV2.S vaccination and SARS-CoV-2 variants. In the study overall: Among those in the COV1001 Ad26.COV2.S trial arm was the donor.

Sequenced by immunoSEQ multiplex PCR; TCRdb stores in-frame clones only, minus some. The data show hundreds of thousands of clones, approximately 92% seen once. Treatment indicated: 15 to 20 received Ad26.COV2.S at low or high dose, single or two shots; roughly five received placebo; per-sample allocation not given. Sampling happened 63 days after the first vaccine or placebo injection. Ad26 vector vaccine expressed Wuhan-strain SARS-CoV-2 spike. Whole-study findings and limits: Total T cell responses may have been underestimated by the TCR breadth and depth analyses. Vaccinated and placebo-treated recipients had similar non-spike TCR breadth.

Deletions cut 10 bases from V and 3 bases from J, with 17 bases between. CDR3 length: 14 residues. In germline, CDR1 is LNHDA, CDR2 SQIVND (reference sequence). Remarks on this clone: The antigen is not known.

This specimen was peripheral blood, taken in a trial of Ad26.COV2.S vaccine versus placebo. The genes are TRBV19 and TRBJ2-3; D gene unclear. The receptor was isolated from a person between 18 and 65 years old who received the Ad26.COV2.S COVID-19 vaccine or a placebo. In DNA form, the CDR3 reads TGTGCCATTTCGGACGGACCCGGGACAGATACGCAGTATTTT. It codes for CAISDGPGTDTQYF. Combining the CDR3 with reference TRBV19 and TRBJ2-3 gives the whole variable domain DGGITQSPKYLFRKEGQNVTLSCEQNLNHDAMYWYRQDPGQGLRLIYYSQIVNDFQKGDIAEGYSVSREKKESFPLTVTSAQKNPTAFYLCAISDGPGTDTQYFGPGTRLTVL.